These 27 T cell receptor beta chains were sequenced from one sample in a study of cytomegalovirus exposure and HLA in healthy donors. Profiled with immunoSEQ multiplex PCR; TCRdb holds only in-frame clones, not every one. The sample includes fewer than 90,000 clones, 90% to 96% seen only once; the top ten take around 1.6%. Sequenced sample: PBMCs. These receptors originate from a man between 18 and 29 years old in good health and CMV-seropositive.

The chain couples TRBV11-2 to TRBJ2-5, with 11 bases identical to TRBD1. The CDR3 has 17 residues. The germline CDR1 and CDR2 sequences are SGHAT and FQNNGV. V was clipped by 1 base and J by 1 base; unmatched bases: 5. The CDR3 sequence: CASSLVFGQGAQETQYF. The CDR3 nucleotides are TGTGCCAGCAGCTTAGTTTTCGGACAGGGGGCCCAAGAGACCCAGTACTTC.

CDR3 in amino acids: CASSLRADTGGGTEAFF. For the CDR3, the DNA is TGTGCCAGCAGCTTAAGGGCCGACACAGGGGGCGGCACTGAAGCTTTCTTT. V usage is TRBV7-8 and J usage is TRBJ1-1, with 9 nucleotides matching TRBD1. The germline V gene has CDR1 SGHVS and CDR2 FQNEAQ. V lost 2 bases, J lost 4 bases, and 11 bases stayed unmatched. The CDR3 is 17 residues long.

Only one count was recorded for this clone. The gene calls are TRBV11-3 and TRBJ2-1, with D possibly TRBD1 on 8 matching bases. This CDR3 has 16 residues. Germline V gene data show CDR1 as SGHNT and CDR2 as YENEEA. V lost 5 bases and J 2 bases, leaving 16 bases between the germline ends. Here the CDR3 reads CASSRQGRGAYNEQFF. The CDR3 nucleotides are TGTGCCAGCAGCCGACAGGGGAGGGGAGCCTACAATGAGCAGTTCTTC.

This clone was seen once. This chain links TRBV27 with TRBJ1-1, with 9 bases matching TRBD1. The CDR3 totals 15 residues. V trimming: 5 bases; J trimming: 5 bases; junction bases outside the gene matches: 9. Germline V gene sequence: CDR1 MNHEY, CDR2 SMNVEV (reference sequence). CDR3 DNA sequence: TGTGCCAGCAGTCCACGCGACAGGGGGAGGACTGAAGCTTTCTTT. It translates to CASSPRDRGRTEAFF.

This chain connects TRBV6-5 to TRBJ2-7, with a possible D match to TRBD1 (5 bases). CDR3 length: 14 residues. The germline CDR1 and CDR2 sequences are MNHEY and SVGAGI. V was trimmed by 5 bases and J by 0 bases, leaving 11 bases between them. CDR3 region: CASSKTGDSYEQYF. For the CDR3, the DNA is TGTGCCAGCAGTAAAACAGGTGACTCCTACGAGCAGTACTTC.

This sequence joins TRBV4-1 and TRBJ2-3; the D gene is possibly TRBD1 (6 bases). CDR3 size: 17 residues. Germline assignment: CDR1 MGHRA and CDR2 YSYEKL. Trimming stripped 4 bases from V and 5 bases from J, with 22 bases between. The CDR3 region is CASSRYSQGTSGDTQYF. The CDR3 nucleotides read TGCGCCAGCAGCCGATACTCACAGGGCACCTCGGGAGATACGCAGTATTTT.

The rearrangement joins TRBV28 to TRBJ2-7; the match to TRBD2 covers 8 bases. The CDR3 runs 15 residues. V gave up 4 bases and J gave up 6 bases; unmatched junction bases: 11. Per germline, CDR1 MDHEN and CDR2 SYDVKM. The CDR3 DNA follows: TGTGCCAGCAGTTCGGGAGGGGAGGCCTTCGGCGAGCAGTACTTC. It encodes CASSSGGEAFGEQYF.

The V and J genes are TRBV6-5 and TRBJ1-3; D is unclear. The CDR3 has 14 residues. From germline, CDR1 is MNHEY and CDR2 SVGAGI. Trimming pared 6 bases from V and 0 bases from J, leaving 9 bases between. Written as DNA, the CDR3 is TGTGCCAGCAGACTAGGACTCTCTGGAAACACCATATATTTT. This translates into CASRLGLSGNTIYF.

The rearrangement uses TRBV2 and TRBJ1-5; 10 bases line up with TRBD1. The germline V gene has CDR1 SNHLY and CDR2 FYNNEI. The length of the CDR3 is 15 residues. J gave up 6 bases and V 6 bases, and 8 bases lay outside the gene matches. CDR3 nucleotides: TGTGCCAGCAGAGTCGGGACAGGGGCAGGTCAGCCCCAGCATTTT. Its protein product is CASRVGTGAGQPQHF.

The rearrangement links TRBV19 to TRBJ2-2, with D maybe TRBD1 (5 bases). Looked up from germline, CDR1 is LNHDA and CDR2 is SQIVND (reference sequence). V lost 4 bases and J 6 bases, leaving 6 bases between the germline ends. This CDR3 is built from 12 residues. CDR3 protein: CASSTQAGELFF. The CDR3 region has the DNA TGTGCCAGTAGTACACAGGCCGGGGAGCTGTTTTTT.

The chain uses TRBV7-9 and TRBJ2-7; TRBD1 aligns across 9 bases. The CDR3 contains 13 residues. V was clipped by 2 bases and J by 7 bases; unmatched bases: 3. Germline CDR1 and CDR2: SEHNR and FQNEAQ (reference sequence). The CDR3: CASSLMTGGEQYF. CDR3 DNA sequence: TGTGCCAGCAGCTTAATGACAGGGGGGGAGCAGTACTTC. Full variable domain (missing parts from reference TRBV7-9 and TRBJ2-7): DTGVSQNPRHKITKRGQNVTFRCDPISEHNRLYWYRQTLGQGPEFLTYFQNEAQLEKSRLLSDRFSAERPKGSFSTLEIQRTEQGDSAMYLCASSLMTGGEQYFGPGTRLTVT.

This sequence joins TRBV11-1 and TRBJ2-3; 8 bases align to TRBD2. Germline assignment: CDR1 SGHAT and CDR2 FQDESV (reference sequence). This CDR3 comprises 13 residues. Unmatched junction bases numbered 5, after V lost 4 bases and J lost 8 bases. CDR3 protein: CASSSRGGSTQYF. CDR3 bases: TGTGCCAGCAGCTCCCGGGGGGGGTCTACGCAGTATTTT. The full variable domain, rest sourced from reference TRBV11-1 and TRBJ2-3, is EAEVAQSPRYKITEKSQAVAFWCDPISGHATLYWYRQILGQGPELLVQFQDESVVDDSQLPKDRFSAERLKGVDSTLKIQPAELGDSAMYLCASSSRGGSTQYFGPGTRLTVL.

The gene calls are TRBV10-1 and TRBJ2-2; D call uncertain. CDR1 WNHNN and CDR2 SYGVQD come from the germline V gene (reference sequence). Trimming cost V 3 bases and J 1 base, with 3 bases left between them. The CDR3 contains 13 residues. CDR3 in DNA: TGCGCCAGCAGTGACGGGAACACCGGGGAGCTGTTTTTT. Protein: CASSDGNTGELFF.

This clone was recorded once. This sequence joins TRBV4-2 and TRBJ2-2; D remains unclear. V was trimmed by 1 base and J by 5 bases, leaving 8 bases between them. This CDR3 is built from 14 residues. From germline, CDR1 is LGHNA and CDR2 YNFKEQ. CDR3 protein: CASSQVGRTGELFF. In nucleotides, the CDR3 is TGTGCCAGCAGCCAAGTTGGCAGGACCGGGGAGCTGTTTTTT.

V usage is TRBV6-5 and J usage is TRBJ2-7; 9 bases are shared with TRBD2. Germline loops: CDR1 MNHEY, CDR2 SVGAGI. The length of the CDR3 is 15 residues. Trimming removed 0 bases from V and 2 bases from J; junction bases left unmatched: 2. The DNA for the CDR3 is TGTGCCAGCAGTTACTCTTCTAGCGGGGCCTACGAGCAGTACTTC. Residues: CASSYSSSGAYEQYF.

The V and J genes are TRBV21-1 and TRBJ2-7; the DNA was not used to check the table's D call, TRBD1. TRBV21-1 is an annotated pseudogene. The CDR3 has 13 amino acids. CDR3 sequence: CASSSETGHEQYF. The CDR3 DNA reads TGTGCCAGCAGCAGCGAGACAGGACACGAGCAGTACTTC.

J is TRBJ1-3 and V is TRBV9; D ambiguous. The CDR3 has 13 amino acids. Trimming stripped 4 bases from V and 8 bases from J, with 13 bases between. Germline V gene data show CDR1 as SGDLS and CDR2 as YYNGEE. CDR3 amino acids: CASSPRHPDTIYF. The CDR3 region has the DNA TGTGCCAGCAGCCCCCGTCACCCGGACACCATATATTTT. The complete variable domain, with remaining parts taken from reference TRBV9 and TRBJ1-3, reads DSGVTQTPKHLITATGQRVTLRCSPRSGDLSVYWYQQSLDQGLQFLIQYYNGEERAKGNILERFSAQQFPDLHSELNLSSLELGDSALYFCASSPRHPDTIYFGEGSWLTVV.

The chain has TRBV7-9 and TRBJ1-5; 8 positions agree with TRBD1. The CDR3 runs to 16 residues. The V segment lost 5 bases and the J segment 2 bases; nucleotides outside the gene matches: 8. Germline V gene data show CDR1 as SEHNR and CDR2 as FQNEAQ (reference sequence). In nucleotides, the CDR3 is TGTGCCAGCAGCACACAGACAGGGGTGGGCAATCAGCCCCAGCATTTT. Its protein is CASSTQTGVGNQPQHF. The entire variable domain, with the rest obtained from reference TRBV7-9 and TRBJ1-5, is as follows: DTGVSQNPRHKITKRGQNVTFRCDPISEHNRLYWYRQTLGQGPEFLTYFQNEAQLEKSRLLSDRFSAERPKGSFSTLEIQRTEQGDSAMYLCASSTQTGVGNQPQHFGDGTRLSIL.

The J gene is TRBJ2-1, the V gene TRBV25-1, with D possibly being TRBD2 (5 bases). CDR3 size: 13 residues. Germline V gene lookup returns CDR1 MGHDK and CDR2 SYGVNS. Trimming took off 3 bases at V and 6 bases at J, with 9 bases between the two ends. CDR3 loop: CASSDSSSNEQFF. As DNA, the CDR3 is TGTGCCAGCAGTGATTCTAGCTCCAATGAGCAGTTCTTC.

The chain combines TRBV5-1 with TRBJ2-5; D perhaps matches TRBD2 (6 bases). CDR1 is SGHRS and CDR2 is YFSETQ in the germline V gene. This CDR3 is 14 amino acids long. V was shortened by 4 bases and J by 3 bases, with 13 bases between the two germline ends. The chain's CDR3 is CASSPLAAKETQYF. As DNA, the CDR3 is TGCGCCAGCAGCCCCTTAGCGGCTAAAGAGACCCAGTACTTC.

This rearrangement joins TRBV28 to TRBJ1-1; unclear D gene. This CDR3 has 14 amino acids. The V end was cut by 6 bases, the J end by 4 bases, with 15 bases between. Germline lookup yields CDR1 MDHEN and CDR2 SYDVKM. The CDR3 region has the DNA TGTGCCAGCAGAGATATGAGAGGGTCCACTGAAGCTTTCTTT. Amino acids: CASRDMRGSTEAFF.

This clone is a singleton in its sample. The chain carries TRBV19 and TRBJ2-7; a possible D gene is TRBD1 (6 bases). Germline V gene lookup returns CDR1 LNHDA and CDR2 SQIVND (reference sequence). This CDR3 has 14 amino acids. V gave up 3 bases and J gave up 3 bases, with 12 bases separating them. This chain's CDR3 is CASSMGARGYEQYF. The CDR3 nucleotides read TGTGCCAGTAGTATGGGGGCACGCGGCTACGAGCAGTACTTC.

V and J are TRBV29-1 and TRBJ1-1; D remains unclear. Looked up from germline, CDR1 is SQVTM and CDR2 is ANQGSEA. Trimming shortened V by 5 bases and J by 2 bases, and 15 bases separated the two germline ends. The CDR3 has 14 residues. CDR3 sequence reads: CSVLRRSLNTEAFF. CDR3 sequence (DNA): TGCAGCGTTTTACGACGGAGTCTAAACACTGAAGCTTTCTTT.

The chain uses TRBV4-1 and TRBJ2-1; 11 positions agree with TRBD2. CDR3 length: 17 residues. Trimming cost V 3 bases and J 5 bases; bases outside gene matches: 9. CDR1 is MGHRA, CDR2 YSYEKL, per germline. The DNA of the CDR3 is TGCGCCAGCAGCCACCCCCTGCGACTAGCGGGAAACAATGAGCAGTTCTTC. Encoded protein: CASSHPLRLAGNNEQFF.

The chain carries TRBV5-6 and TRBJ1-3; D ambiguous. The V and J ends lost 5 bases and 1 base respectively, with 4 bases between them. The CDR3 has 12 residues. Per germline, CDR1 SGHDT and CDR2 YYEEEE. Here the CDR3 DNA reads TGTGCCAGCAGGAGATCTGGAAACACCATATATTTT. Amino acids: CASRRSGNTIYF.

The chain combines TRBV23-1 with TRBJ2-7, with 7 bases matching TRBD1. TRBV23-1 is an ORF, with its function uncertain. This CDR3 contains 12 residues. Trimming took 8 bases from V and 6 from J; bases not matched to a gene: 7. The chain's CDR3 is CASVRTGSEQYF. CDR3 in DNA: TGCGCCAGCGTTCGGACAGGATCCGAGCAGTACTTC.

V and J are TRBV21-1 and TRBJ1-5; the table gives TRBD1 as D, unverified against the DNA. TRBV21-1 is tagged as a pseudogene. This CDR3 contains 14 residues. Here the CDR3 reads CASSLTGGNQPQHF. The CDR3 bases are TGTGCCAGCAGTCTTACAGGGGGGAATCAGCCCCAGCATTTT.